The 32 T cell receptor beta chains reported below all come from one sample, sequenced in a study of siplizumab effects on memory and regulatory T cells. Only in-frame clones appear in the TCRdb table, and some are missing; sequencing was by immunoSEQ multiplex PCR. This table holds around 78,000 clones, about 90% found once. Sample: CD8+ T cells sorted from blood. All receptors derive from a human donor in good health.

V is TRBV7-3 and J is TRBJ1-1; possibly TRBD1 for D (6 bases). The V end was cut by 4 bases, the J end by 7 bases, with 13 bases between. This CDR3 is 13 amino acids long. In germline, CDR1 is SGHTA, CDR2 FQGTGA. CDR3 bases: TGTGCCAGCAGCTCGAACCAGGGGAATGAAGCTTTCTTT. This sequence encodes CASSSNQGNEAFF.

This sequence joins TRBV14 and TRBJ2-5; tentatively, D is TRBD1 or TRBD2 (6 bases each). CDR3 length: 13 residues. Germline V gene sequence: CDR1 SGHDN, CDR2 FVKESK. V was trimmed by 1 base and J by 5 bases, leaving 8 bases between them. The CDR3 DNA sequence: TGTGCCAGCAGCCAAGCGGGGGCGGAGACCCAGTACTTC. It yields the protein CASSQAGAETQYF.

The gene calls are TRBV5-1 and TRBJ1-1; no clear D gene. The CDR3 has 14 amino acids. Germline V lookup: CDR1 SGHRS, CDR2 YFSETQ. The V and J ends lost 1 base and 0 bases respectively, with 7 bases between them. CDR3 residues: CASSLLGLNTEAFF. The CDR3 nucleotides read TGCGCCAGCAGCTTGCTAGGGTTGAACACTGAAGCTTTCTTT.

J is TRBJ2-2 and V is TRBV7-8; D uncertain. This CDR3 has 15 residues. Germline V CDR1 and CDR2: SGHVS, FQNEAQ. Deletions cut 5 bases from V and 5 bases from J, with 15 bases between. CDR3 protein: CASSPRVDSTGELFF. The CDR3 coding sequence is TGTGCCAGCAGCCCCCGGGTTGACTCTACCGGGGAGCTGTTTTTT.

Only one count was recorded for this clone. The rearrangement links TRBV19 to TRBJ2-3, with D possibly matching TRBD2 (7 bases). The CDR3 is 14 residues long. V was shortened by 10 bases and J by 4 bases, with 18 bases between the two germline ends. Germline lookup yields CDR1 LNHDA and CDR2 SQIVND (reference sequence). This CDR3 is CATRSWGGSDTQYF. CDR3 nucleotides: TGTGCCACACGTTCCTGGGGGGGCTCAGATACGCAGTATTTT.

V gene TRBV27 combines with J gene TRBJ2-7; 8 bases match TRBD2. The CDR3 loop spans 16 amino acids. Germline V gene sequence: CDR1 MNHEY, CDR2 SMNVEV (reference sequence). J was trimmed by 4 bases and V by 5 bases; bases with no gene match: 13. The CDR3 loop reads CASSPQVVAGLYEQYF. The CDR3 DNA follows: TGTGCCAGCAGTCCGCAGGTGGTAGCGGGGTTGTACGAGCAGTACTTC.

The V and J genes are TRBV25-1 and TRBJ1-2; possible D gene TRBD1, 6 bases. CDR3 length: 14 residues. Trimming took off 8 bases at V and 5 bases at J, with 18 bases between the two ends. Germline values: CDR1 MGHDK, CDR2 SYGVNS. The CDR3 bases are TGTGCCAGCGGTCGTACAGGGAACCCTTATGGCTACACCTTC. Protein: CASGRTGNPYGYTF.

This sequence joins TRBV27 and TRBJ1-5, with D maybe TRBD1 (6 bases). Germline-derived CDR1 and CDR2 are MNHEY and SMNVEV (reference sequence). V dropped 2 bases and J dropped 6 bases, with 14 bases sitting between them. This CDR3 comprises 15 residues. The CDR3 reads CASSLGAGAGQPQHF. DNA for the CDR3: TGTGCCAGCAGTTTAGGGGCGGGGGCAGGTCAGCCCCAGCATTTT.

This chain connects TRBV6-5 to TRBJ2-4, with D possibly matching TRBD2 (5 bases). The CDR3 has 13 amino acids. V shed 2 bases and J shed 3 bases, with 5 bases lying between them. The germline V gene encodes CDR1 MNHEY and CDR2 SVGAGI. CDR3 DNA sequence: TGTGCCAGCAGTTACGCGGGCAAAAACATTCAGTACTTC. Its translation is CASSYAGKNIQYF.

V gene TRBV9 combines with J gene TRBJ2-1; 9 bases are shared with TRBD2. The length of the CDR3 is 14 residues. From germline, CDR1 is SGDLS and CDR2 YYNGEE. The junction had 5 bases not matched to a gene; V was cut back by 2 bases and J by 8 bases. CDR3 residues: CASSVGTSMYEQFF. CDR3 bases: TGTGCCAGCAGCGTTGGGACTAGCATGTATGAGCAGTTCTTC.

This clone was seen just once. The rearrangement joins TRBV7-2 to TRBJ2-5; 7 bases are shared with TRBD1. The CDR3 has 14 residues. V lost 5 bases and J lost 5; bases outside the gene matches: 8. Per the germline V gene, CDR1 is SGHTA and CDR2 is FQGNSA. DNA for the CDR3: TGTGCCAGCAGCCGACAGGGACCGCTGGAGACCCAGTACTTC. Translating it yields CASSRQGPLETQYF. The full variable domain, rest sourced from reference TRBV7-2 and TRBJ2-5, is GAGVSQSPSNKVTEKGKDVELRCDPISGHTALYWYRQSLGQGLEFLIYFQGNSAPDKSGLPSDRFSAERTGGSVSTLTIQRTQQEDSAVYLCASSRQGPLETQYFGPGTRLLVL.

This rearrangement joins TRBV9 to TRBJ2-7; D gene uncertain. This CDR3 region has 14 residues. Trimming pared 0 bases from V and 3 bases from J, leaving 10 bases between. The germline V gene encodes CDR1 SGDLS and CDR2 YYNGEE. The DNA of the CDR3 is TGTGCCAGCAGCGTAGTCTTGGGCCGCTACGAGCAGTACTTC. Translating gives CASSVVLGRYEQYF. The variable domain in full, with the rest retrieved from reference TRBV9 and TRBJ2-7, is DSGVTQTPKHLITATGQRVTLRCSPRSGDLSVYWYQQSLDQGLQFLIQYYNGEERAKGNILERFSAQQFPDLHSELNLSSLELGDSALYFCASSVVLGRYEQYFGPGTRLTVT.

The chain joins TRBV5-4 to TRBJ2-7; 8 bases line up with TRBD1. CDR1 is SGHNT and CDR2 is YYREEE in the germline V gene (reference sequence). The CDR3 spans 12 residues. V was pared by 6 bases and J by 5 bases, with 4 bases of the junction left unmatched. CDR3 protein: CASTQTGDEQYF. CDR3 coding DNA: TGTGCCAGCACTCAGACAGGGGACGAGCAGTACTTC.

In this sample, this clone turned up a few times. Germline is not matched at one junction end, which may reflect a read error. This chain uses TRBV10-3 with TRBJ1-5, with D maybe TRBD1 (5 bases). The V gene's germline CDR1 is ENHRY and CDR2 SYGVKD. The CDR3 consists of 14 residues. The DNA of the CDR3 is TGTGCCATCAGCGAGTCAGGGAGGGGACAGCCCCAGCATTTT. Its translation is CAISESGRGQPQHF.

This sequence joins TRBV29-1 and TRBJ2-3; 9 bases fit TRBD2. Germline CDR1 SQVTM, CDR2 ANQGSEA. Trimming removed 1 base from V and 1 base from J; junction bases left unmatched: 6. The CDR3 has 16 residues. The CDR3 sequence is CSVEGIEREGTDTQYF. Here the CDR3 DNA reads TGCAGCGTTGAAGGTATCGAGCGGGAGGGCACAGATACGCAGTATTTT.

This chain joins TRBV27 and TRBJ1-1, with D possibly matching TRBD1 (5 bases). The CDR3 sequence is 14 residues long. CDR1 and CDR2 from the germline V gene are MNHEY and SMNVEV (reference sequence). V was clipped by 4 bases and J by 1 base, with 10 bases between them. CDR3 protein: CASSWGTGNTEAFF. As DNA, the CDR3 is TGTGCCAGCAGTTGGGGAACAGGGAACACTGAAGCTTTCTTT.

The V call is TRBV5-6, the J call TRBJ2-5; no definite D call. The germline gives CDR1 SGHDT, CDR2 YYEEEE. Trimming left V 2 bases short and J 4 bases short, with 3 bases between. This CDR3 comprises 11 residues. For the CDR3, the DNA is TGTGCCAGCAGCTTTACAGAGACCCAGTACTTC. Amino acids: CASSFTETQYF.

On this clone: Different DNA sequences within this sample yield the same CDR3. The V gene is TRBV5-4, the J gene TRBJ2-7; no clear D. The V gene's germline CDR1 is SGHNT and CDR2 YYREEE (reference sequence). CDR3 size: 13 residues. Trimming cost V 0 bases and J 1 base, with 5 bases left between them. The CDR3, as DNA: TGTGCCAGCAGCTTGGAAGGGTCCTACGAGCAGTACTTC. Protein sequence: CASSLEGSYEQYF.

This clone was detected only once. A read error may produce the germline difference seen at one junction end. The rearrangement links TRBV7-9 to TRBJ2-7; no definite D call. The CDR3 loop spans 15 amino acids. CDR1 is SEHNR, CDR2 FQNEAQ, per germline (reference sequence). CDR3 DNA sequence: TGTGCCAGCAGCTTTTCTGACGGCGCTTTATCGAGCAGTAGGTTC. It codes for CASSFSDGALSSSRF.

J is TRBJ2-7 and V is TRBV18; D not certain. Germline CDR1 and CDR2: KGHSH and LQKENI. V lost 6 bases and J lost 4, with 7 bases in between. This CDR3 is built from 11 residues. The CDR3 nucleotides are TGTGCCAGCTCGCCGGCATACGAGCAGTACTTC. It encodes CASSPAYEQYF.

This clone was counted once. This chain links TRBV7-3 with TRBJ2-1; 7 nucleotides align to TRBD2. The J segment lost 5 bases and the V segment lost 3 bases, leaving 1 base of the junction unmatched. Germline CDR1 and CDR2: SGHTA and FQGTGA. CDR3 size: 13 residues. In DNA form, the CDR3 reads TGTGCCAGCAGCTTCGGACTAGACAATGAGCAGTTCTTC. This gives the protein CASSFGLDNEQFF.

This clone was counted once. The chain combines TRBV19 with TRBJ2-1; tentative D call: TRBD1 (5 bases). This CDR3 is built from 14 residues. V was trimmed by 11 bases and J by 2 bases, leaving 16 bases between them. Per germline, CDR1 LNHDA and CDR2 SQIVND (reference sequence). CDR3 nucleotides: TGTGCCGCCTCCCGGGCAGGGCCCTACAATGAGCAGTTCTTC. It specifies CAASRAGPYNEQFF. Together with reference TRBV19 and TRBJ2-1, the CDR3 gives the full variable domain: DGGITQSPKYLFRKEGQNVTLSCEQNLNHDAMYWYRQDPGQGLRLIYYSQIVNDFQKGDIAEGYSVSREKKESFPLTVTSAQKNPTAFYLCAASRAGPYNEQFFGPGTRLTVL.

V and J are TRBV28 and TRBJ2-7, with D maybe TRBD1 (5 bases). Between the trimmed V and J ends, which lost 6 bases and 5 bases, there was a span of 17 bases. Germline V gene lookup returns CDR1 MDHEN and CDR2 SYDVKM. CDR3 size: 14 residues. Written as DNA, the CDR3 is TGTGCCAGCAGCTTGGACACGTCCCTAGACGAGCAGTACTTC. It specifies CASSLDTSLDEQYF.

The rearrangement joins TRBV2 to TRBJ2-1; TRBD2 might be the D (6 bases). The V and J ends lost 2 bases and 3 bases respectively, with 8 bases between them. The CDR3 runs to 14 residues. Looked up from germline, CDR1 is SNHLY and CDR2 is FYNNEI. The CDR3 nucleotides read TGTGCCAGCAGTGAATGGAGGGACTACAATGAGCAGTTCTTC. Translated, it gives CASSEWRDYNEQFF.

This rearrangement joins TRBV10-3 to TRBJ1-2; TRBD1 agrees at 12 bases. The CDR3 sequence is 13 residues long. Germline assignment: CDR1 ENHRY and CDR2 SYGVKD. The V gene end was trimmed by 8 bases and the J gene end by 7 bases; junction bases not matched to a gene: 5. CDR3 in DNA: TGTGCCATCGGGACAGGGGGCTTCATTGGCTACACCTTC. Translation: CAIGTGGFIGYTF.

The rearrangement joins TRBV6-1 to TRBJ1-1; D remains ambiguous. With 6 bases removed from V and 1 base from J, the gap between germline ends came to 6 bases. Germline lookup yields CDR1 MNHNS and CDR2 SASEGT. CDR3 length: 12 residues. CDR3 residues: CASRQSNTEAFF. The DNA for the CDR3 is TGTGCCAGCAGGCAGTCGAACACTGAAGCTTTCTTT.

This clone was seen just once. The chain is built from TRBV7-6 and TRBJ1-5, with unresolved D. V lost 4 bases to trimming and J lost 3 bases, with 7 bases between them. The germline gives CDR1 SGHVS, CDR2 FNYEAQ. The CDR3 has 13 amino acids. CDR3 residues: CASSWGSNQPQHF. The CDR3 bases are TGTGCCAGCAGCTGGGGATCCAATCAGCCCCAGCATTTT.

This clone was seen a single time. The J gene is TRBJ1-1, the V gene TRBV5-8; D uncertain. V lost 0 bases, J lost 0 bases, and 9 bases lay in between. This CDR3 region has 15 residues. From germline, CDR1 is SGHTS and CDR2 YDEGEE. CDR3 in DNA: TGTGCCAGCAGCTTGGTCGCCACCCTGAACACTGAAGCTTTCTTT. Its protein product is CASSLVATLNTEAFF.

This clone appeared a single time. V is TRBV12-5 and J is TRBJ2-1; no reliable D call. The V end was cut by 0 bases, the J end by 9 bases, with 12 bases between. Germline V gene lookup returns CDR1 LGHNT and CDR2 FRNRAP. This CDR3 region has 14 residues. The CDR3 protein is CASGLVDLSVEQFF. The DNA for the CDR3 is TGTGCTAGTGGTTTGGTGGACCTTAGTGTTGAGCAGTTCTTC.

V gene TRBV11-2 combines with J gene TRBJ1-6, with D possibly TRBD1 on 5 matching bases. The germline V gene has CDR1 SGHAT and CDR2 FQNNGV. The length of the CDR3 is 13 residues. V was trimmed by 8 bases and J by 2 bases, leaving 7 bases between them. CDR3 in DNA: TGTGCCAGCCAGGGACCCTATAATTCACCCCTCCACTTT. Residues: CASQGPYNSPLHF.

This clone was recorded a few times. This CDR3 reads CASSRTASSYEQYF. CDR3 nucleotide sequence: TGTGCCAGCAGCAGGACGGCTAGCTCCTACGAGCAGTACTTC. This chain uses TRBV11-2 with TRBJ2-7; D is unclear. Trimming took off 5 bases at V and 0 bases at J, with 11 bases between the two ends. Germline assignment: CDR1 SGHAT and CDR2 FQNNGV. This CDR3 comprises 14 residues. Drawing the rest from reference TRBV11-2 and TRBJ2-7, the complete variable domain is EAGVAQSPRYKIIEKRQSVAFWCNPISGHATLYWYQQILGQGPKLLIQFQNNGVVDDSQLPKDRFSAERLKGVDSTLKIQPAKLEDSAVYLCASSRTASSYEQYFGPGTRLTVT.

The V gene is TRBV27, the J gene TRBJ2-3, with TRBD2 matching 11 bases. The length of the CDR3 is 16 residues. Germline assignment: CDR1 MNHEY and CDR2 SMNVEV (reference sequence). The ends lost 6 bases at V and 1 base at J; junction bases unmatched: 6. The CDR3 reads CASRGGTSGRTDTQYF. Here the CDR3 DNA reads TGTGCCAGCAGGGGGGGGACTAGCGGACGCACAGATACGCAGTATTTT.